Listed here is a single T cell receptor beta chain. Its specificity is not known. Measured with immunoSEQ multiplex PCR; TCRdb has only the in-frame clones, and not every one. The data show some 47,000 clones, 75% to 90% seen once. This record belongs to a study of CD4+ T cells in melanoma. Study-wide results and caveats: In melanoma, neoantigen-specific CD4+ T cells reportedly differed in differentiation state. CD8+ T cell, macrophage and B cell function reportedly correlated with neoantigen-specific CD4+ T cells.

The CDR3 has 16 residues. Germline V gene sequence: CDR1 SGHRS, CDR2 YFSETQ. The trim removed 4 bases at V and 5 bases at J, leaving 10 bases unmatched. Sample: peripheral blood. This TCR was recovered from a human donor with melanoma. The V gene is TRBV5-1, the J gene TRBJ2-2, with 8 bases lining up with TRBD1. CDR3 sequence (DNA): TGCGCCAGCAGCCTGCCCGGGACAGGAGTTACCGGGGAGCTGTTTTTT. It translates to CASSLPGTGVTGELFF.